The 21 T cell receptor beta chains listed next were all sequenced from one sample in a study of T cell responses to AZD1222 COVID-19 vaccine. Data came from immunoSEQ multiplex PCR; TCRdb stores just in-frame clones and leaves some out. The data hold about 25,000 clones, with around 86% observed a single time. The sample here was peripheral blood, taken 28 days after the second AZD1222 dose. These receptors all come from an adult who received the AZD1222 COVID-19 vaccine.

The chain couples TRBV6-1 to TRBJ2-7; no reliable D call. The V end lost 2 bases, the J end lost 0 bases, and 8 bases lay between the germline ends. CDR1 and CDR2 from the germline V gene are MNHNS and SASEGT. The length of the CDR3 is 14 residues. CDR3 DNA: TGTGCCAGCAGTGAAAGGTACAGCTCCTACGAGCAGTACTTC. The encoded protein is CASSERYSSYEQYF.

CDR3 sequence: CASSPDPSGSNEQFF. The CDR3 DNA reads as TGTGCCAGCAGCCCAGACCCTAGCGGGAGCAATGAGCAGTTCTTC. This chain links TRBV9 with TRBJ2-1, with TRBD2 matching 10 bases. Looked up from germline, CDR1 is SGDLS and CDR2 is YYNGEE. This CDR3 comprises 15 residues. J gave up 6 bases and V 4 bases, and 7 bases lay outside the gene matches.

A single count supports this clone. V is TRBV7-2 and J is TRBJ1-1, with a possible D match to TRBD1 (5 bases). The CDR3 runs to 16 residues. V dropped 3 bases and J dropped 6 bases, with 20 bases sitting between them. In germline, CDR1 is SGHTA, CDR2 FQGNSA. CDR3 DNA sequence: TGTGCCAGCAGCTTCCCCCTCGACCGCCGGGGGTCTGAAGCTTTCTTT. As protein: CASSFPLDRRGSEAFF.

This chain connects TRBV25-1 to TRBJ2-7, with a possible D match to TRBD1 (6 bases). This CDR3 contains 15 residues. V was pared by 4 bases and J by 0 bases, with 13 bases between. CDR1 is MGHDK and CDR2 is SYGVNS in the germline V gene. In nucleotides, the CDR3 is TGTGCCAGCAGTGCCCGGGACACGAGCTCCTACGAGCAGTACTTC. This sequence encodes CASSARDTSSYEQYF.

The chain employs TRBV27 and TRBJ2-7; TRBD2 might be the D (5 bases). The CDR3 loop spans 13 amino acids. Trimming removed 5 bases at V and 6 bases at J, with 14 bases between. From germline, CDR1 is MNHEY and CDR2 SMNVEV (reference sequence). CDR3 DNA sequence: TGTGCCAGCAGTATCCGGACGGAGGCCGAGCAGTACTTC. Amino acids: CASSIRTEAEQYF.

The chain uses TRBV6-5 and TRBJ2-5; possible D gene TRBD1, 6 bases. The CDR3 covers 12 residues. The germline V and J ends were trimmed by 7 bases and 5 bases, with 11 bases remaining between them. Germline assignment: CDR1 MNHEY and CDR2 SVGAGI. CDR3 sequence (DNA): TGTGCCAGCAAACAGGGTCGGGAGACCCAGTACTTC. This gives the protein CASKQGRETQYF.

This rearrangement joins TRBV11-2 to TRBJ1-2, with TRBD1 matching 10 bases. The CDR3 spans 14 residues. CDR1 and CDR2 from the germline V gene are SGHAT and FQNNGV. V dropped 3 bases and J dropped 7; count of bases not matched to a gene: 5. In DNA, the CDR3 is TGTGCCAGCAGCTTCCGGGACAGGGGTTTTGGCTACACCTTC. Residues: CASSFRDRGFGYTF.

In its sample, this clone was seen a few times. The chain joins TRBV2 to TRBJ2-7; D uncertain. The V end was cut by 4 bases, the J end by 0 bases, with 10 bases between. CDR1 is SNHLY, CDR2 FYNNEI, per germline. There are 14 residues in the CDR3. In nucleotides, the CDR3 is TGTGCCAGCAGTGGGAGCACTACCTCCTACGAGCAGTACTTC. This gives the protein CASSGSTTSYEQYF.

V gene TRBV28 combines with J gene TRBJ2-4; 7 bases are shared with TRBD2. From germline, CDR1 is MDHEN and CDR2 SYDVKM. J lost 8 bases, V lost 3 bases, and 7 bases had no gene match. The length of the CDR3 is 14 residues. CDR3 residues: CASSFRGGVDIQYF. In DNA, the CDR3 is TGTGCCAGCAGTTTCCGGGGAGGGGTGGACATTCAGTACTTC.

The gene calls are TRBV4-2 and TRBJ2-1, with 10 bases lining up with TRBD2. The length of the CDR3 is 15 residues. The trim removed 0 bases at V and 8 bases at J, leaving 4 bases unmatched. Germline lookup yields CDR1 LGHNA and CDR2 YNFKEQ. CDR3 bases: TGTGCCAGCAGCCAAGATCCAGCGGGAGGGGATGAGCAGTTCTTC. This sequence encodes CASSQDPAGGDEQFF.

V gene TRBV11-2 combines with J gene TRBJ2-3, with D unclear. The CDR3 runs 15 residues. Trimming left V 4 bases short and J 2 bases short, with 13 bases between. The V gene's germline CDR1 is SGHAT and CDR2 FQNNGV. CDR3 sequence reads: CASSSYTTTTDTQYF. In DNA form, the CDR3 reads TGTGCCAGCAGCTCTTACACGACCACCACAGATACGCAGTATTTT.

J is TRBJ1-1 and V is TRBV11-2, with TRBD1 matching over 8 bases. Germline CDR1 SGHAT, CDR2 FQNNGV. The CDR3 totals 14 residues. With 3 bases clipped from V and 4 bases from J, the junction kept 4 bases outside the gene matches. This CDR3 is CASSLTGVGTEAFF. CDR3 sequence (DNA): TGTGCCAGCAGCTTGACAGGGGTGGGCACTGAAGCTTTCTTT.

V usage is TRBV28 and J usage is TRBJ2-7, with D possibly matching TRBD2 (6 bases). V shed 2 bases and J shed 0 bases, with 11 bases lying between them. The germline V gene has CDR1 MDHEN and CDR2 SYDVKM. This CDR3 spans 15 amino acids. CDR3 nucleotides: TGTGCCAGCAGTTTAGGACTAAGGCACTCCTACGAGCAGTACTTC. It yields the protein CASSLGLRHSYEQYF.

The J gene is TRBJ2-5, the V gene TRBV7-2, with D maybe TRBD1 (6 bases). The CDR3 totals 14 residues. Germline V gene lookup returns CDR1 SGHTA and CDR2 FQGNSA. V lost 5 bases and J 2 bases, leaving 12 bases between the germline ends. The CDR3 spells CASSLGTNQETQYF. The CDR3 DNA sequence: TGTGCCAGCAGCCTAGGGACAAATCAAGAGACCCAGTACTTC.

The V call is TRBV28, the J call TRBJ2-7; D possibly corresponds to TRBD1 (6 bases). The CDR3 runs to 13 residues. In germline, CDR1 is MDHEN, CDR2 SYDVKM. The V end was cut by 1 base, the J end by 6 bases, with 10 bases between. CDR3: CASSLSQTGEQYF. The CDR3 DNA follows: TGTGCCAGCAGTTTATCCCAGACAGGCGAGCAGTACTTC.

The V call is TRBV30, the J call TRBJ2-2, with D possibly being TRBD2 (6 bases). V was trimmed by 3 bases and J by 3 bases, leaving 11 bases between them. This CDR3 is built from 14 residues. The germline V gene has CDR1 GTSNPN and CDR2 SVGIG (reference sequence). CDR3 nucleotides: TGTGCCTGGAGCCCGGGACTGTACACCGGGGAGCTGTTTTTT. Its protein is CAWSPGLYTGELFF.

The J gene is TRBJ1-2, the V gene TRBV19; unclear D gene. The germline V and J ends were trimmed by 8 bases and 8 bases, with 21 bases remaining between them. Germline CDR1 is LNHDA and CDR2 is SQIVND (reference sequence). The CDR3 contains 14 residues. In DNA form, the CDR3 reads TGTGCCAGTGGCATTTACAGTCAGGTCGGCGGCTACACCTTC. It is translated as CASGIYSQVGGYTF.

This clone is a singleton in its sample. V is TRBV10-1 and J is TRBJ2-5; tentatively, D is TRBD1 (6 bases). V was shortened by 0 bases and J by 7 bases, with 18 bases between the two germline ends. Germline V gives CDR1 WNHNN, CDR2 SYGVQD (reference sequence). The CDR3 totals 16 residues. The CDR3 loop reads CASSESQGPSVMTQYF. For the CDR3, the DNA is TGCGCCAGCAGTGAGTCGCAGGGGCCCTCGGTGATGACCCAGTACTTC.

This clone occurred a few times. The CDR3 loop is CASNLIRDRDEEQYF. The CDR3 DNA reads TGCGCCAGCAATCTAATCCGGGACAGGGATGAAGAGCAGTACTTC. This rearrangement joins TRBV23-1 to TRBJ2-7; the match to TRBD1 covers 9 bases. TRBV23-1 is assigned to the ORF class and has an uncertain function. The CDR3 covers 15 residues. Trimming cost V 7 bases and J 7 bases; bases outside gene matches: 14.

The chain employs TRBV4-1 and TRBJ1-5; D gene unclear. The CDR3 is 16 residues long. Per germline, CDR1 MGHRA and CDR2 YSYEKL. The V gene lost 1 base and the J gene lost 0 bases, with 10 bases spanning the gap. The CDR3 coding sequence is TGCGCCAGCAGCCAAGGTGCCGCAAATAGCAATCAGCCCCAGCATTTT. Translating it yields CASSQGAANSNQPQHF.

The DNA of the CDR3 is TGTGCCAGCCACGGCAGGGGGGCTGGAAACACCATATATTTT. Its translation: CASHGRGAGNTIYF. The chain joins TRBV2 to TRBJ1-3; the match to TRBD1 covers 7 bases. The CDR3 covers 14 residues. CDR1 and CDR2 (germline): SNHLY, FYNNEI. V was clipped by 8 bases and J by 2 bases; unmatched bases: 6.